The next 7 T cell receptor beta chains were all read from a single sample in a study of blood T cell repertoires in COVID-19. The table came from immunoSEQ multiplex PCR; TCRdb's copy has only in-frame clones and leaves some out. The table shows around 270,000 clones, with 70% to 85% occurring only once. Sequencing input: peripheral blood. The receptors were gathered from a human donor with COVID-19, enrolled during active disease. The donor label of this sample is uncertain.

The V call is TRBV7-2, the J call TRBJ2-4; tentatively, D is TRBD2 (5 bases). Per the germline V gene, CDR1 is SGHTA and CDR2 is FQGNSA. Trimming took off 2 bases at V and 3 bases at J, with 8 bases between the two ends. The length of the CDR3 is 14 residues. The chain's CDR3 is CASSLNGVKNIQYF. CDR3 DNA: TGTGCCAGCAGCTTAAACGGGGTCAAAAACATTCAGTACTTC.

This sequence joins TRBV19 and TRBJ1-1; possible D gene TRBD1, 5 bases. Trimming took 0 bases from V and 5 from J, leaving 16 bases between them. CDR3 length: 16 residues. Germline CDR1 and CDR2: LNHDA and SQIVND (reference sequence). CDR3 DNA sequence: TGTGCCAGTAGTATAGAATCGGGCGGGGGGGTGACTGAAGCTTTCTTT. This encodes CASSIESGGGVTEAFF.

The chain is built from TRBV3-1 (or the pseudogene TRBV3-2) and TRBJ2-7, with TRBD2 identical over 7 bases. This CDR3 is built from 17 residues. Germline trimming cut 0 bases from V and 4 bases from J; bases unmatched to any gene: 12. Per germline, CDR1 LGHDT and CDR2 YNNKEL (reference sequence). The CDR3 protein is CASSQDSAGTKIYEQYF. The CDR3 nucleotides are TGTGCCAGCAGCCAAGACTCAGCGGGGACTAAAATTTACGAGCAGTACTTC.

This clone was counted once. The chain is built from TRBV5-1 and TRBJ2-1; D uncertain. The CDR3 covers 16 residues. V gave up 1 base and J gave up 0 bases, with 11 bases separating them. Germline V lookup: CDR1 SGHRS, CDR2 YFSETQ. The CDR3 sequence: CASSLSGHISYNEQFF. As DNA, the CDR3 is TGCGCCAGCAGCTTGTCGGGTCACATCTCCTACAATGAGCAGTTCTTC.

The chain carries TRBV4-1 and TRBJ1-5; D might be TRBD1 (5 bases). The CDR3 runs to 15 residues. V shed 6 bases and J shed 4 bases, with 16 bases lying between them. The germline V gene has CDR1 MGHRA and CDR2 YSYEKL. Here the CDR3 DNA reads TGCGCCAGCAGGGACACTTCTCGGTCAAATCAGCCCCAGCATTTT. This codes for CASRDTSRSNQPQHF.

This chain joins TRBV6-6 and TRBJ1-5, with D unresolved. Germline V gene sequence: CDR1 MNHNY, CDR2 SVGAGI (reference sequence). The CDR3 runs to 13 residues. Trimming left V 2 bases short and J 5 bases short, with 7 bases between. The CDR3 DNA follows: TGTGCCAGCAGTTACGGTCAGGATCAGCCCCAGCATTTT. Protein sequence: CASSYGQDQPQHF.

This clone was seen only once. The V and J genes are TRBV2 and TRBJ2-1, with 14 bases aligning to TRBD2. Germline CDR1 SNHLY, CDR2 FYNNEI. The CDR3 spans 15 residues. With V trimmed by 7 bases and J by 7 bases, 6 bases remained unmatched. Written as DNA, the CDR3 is TGTGCCAGCACTCCCGGGACTAGCGGGAGAAATGAGCAGTTCTTC. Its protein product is CASTPGTSGRNEQFF.